What follows are 19 T cell receptor beta chains derived from one specimen sequenced in a study of T cell repertoires in cytomegalovirus infection. TCRdb fed the reads into MiXCR, producing one record per CDR3 protein. The sample lists around 550,000 distinct CDR3 sequences, 26% occurring once. The specimen was PBMCs. Source of these receptors: a human donor in good health (CMV status not recorded). Some clones in this sample may be carry-over from other donors' samples.

This clonotype was counted a single time. The rearrangement joins TRBV4-1 to TRBJ2-1; 8 bases align to TRBD2. Germline V gives CDR1 MGHRA, CDR2 YSYEKL. The CDR3 sequence is 16 residues long. J gave up 9 bases and V 0 bases, and 10 bases lay outside the gene matches. The CDR3 sequence is CASSQDWGLVLSEQFF. The CDR3 region has the DNA TGCGCCAGCAGCCAAGATTGGGGACTAGTTTTATCTGAGCAGTTCTTC.

This chain links TRBV11-1 with TRBJ2-2; TRBD1 agrees at 9 bases. This CDR3 spans 17 amino acids. With 3 bases clipped from V and 6 bases from J, the junction kept 11 bases outside the gene matches. The germline V gene encodes CDR1 SGHAT and CDR2 FQDESV (reference sequence). The CDR3 DNA reads TGTGCCAGCAGCTTCTTTTCACGGACAGGGGTAGCCGGGGAGCTGTTTTTT. It encodes CASSFFSRTGVAGELFF.

The gene calls are TRBV11-3 and TRBJ2-1; no clear D gene. The CDR3 loop spans 13 amino acids. V shed 3 bases and J shed 7 bases, with 10 bases lying between them. The germline V gene encodes CDR1 SGHNT and CDR2 YENEEA. CDR3 in amino acids: CASSFLESNEQFF. The DNA of the CDR3 is TGTGCCAGCAGCTTTTTGGAGAGTAATGAGCAGTTCTTC.

The J gene is TRBJ1-2, the V gene TRBV6-5; D gene ambiguous. Germline V gives CDR1 MNHEY, CDR2 SVGAGI. CDR3 length: 16 amino acids. The germline V and J ends were trimmed by 0 bases and 5 bases, with 16 bases remaining between them. The CDR3 region is CASSYSMGQRVYGYTF. As DNA, the CDR3 is TGTGCCAGCAGTTACTCGATGGGTCAGAGGGTATATGGCTACACCTTC.

This clonotype was counted ten times or more. The chain couples TRBV7-9 to TRBJ1-5, with a possible D match to TRBD1 (6 bases). Germline-derived CDR1 and CDR2 are SEHNR and FQNEAQ (reference sequence). The CDR3 has 15 amino acids. V was cut by 5 bases and J by 3 bases, with 14 bases left in between. CDR3 protein: CASSPRGVANQPQHF. The CDR3, as DNA: TGTGCCAGCAGCCCCAGGGGAGTGGCCAATCAGCCCCAGCATTTT.

Notes on this clonotype: A read error may be the cause here, since a much bigger clone is one base away. CDR3 residues: CASSFSGSNEKLFF. Written as DNA, the CDR3 is TGTGCCAGCAGCTTCAGCGGATCTAATGAAAAACTGTTTTTT. The chain couples TRBV7-8 to TRBJ1-4; D gene unclear. Trimming pared 3 bases from V and 3 bases from J, leaving 8 bases between. The CDR3 contains 14 residues. The germline V gene encodes CDR1 SGHVS and CDR2 FQNEAQ.

There are a few counts of this clonotype. This chain uses TRBV9 with TRBJ2-1; TRBD2 matches at 9 bases. The ends lost 0 bases at V and 11 bases at J; junction bases unmatched: 6. CDR3 length equals 14 residues. CDR1 SGDLS and CDR2 YYNGEE come from the germline V gene. This CDR3 reads CASSVVSGSNKQFF. For the CDR3, the DNA is TGTGCCAGCAGCGTAGTTAGCGGGAGTAACAAGCAGTTCTTC.

V is TRBV7-2 and J is TRBJ1-1; D unresolved. V was cut by 4 bases and J by 10 bases, with 13 bases left in between. Looked up from germline, CDR1 is SGHTA and CDR2 is FQGNSA. This CDR3 comprises 12 residues. Here the CDR3 reads CASSSDDKRAFF. The CDR3 nucleotides are TGTGCCAGCAGCTCCGACGACAAGAGAGCTTTCTTT.

This clonotype came up many times. The J gene is TRBJ1-6, the V gene TRBV7-2, with 7 bases lining up with TRBD1. CDR1 SGHTA and CDR2 FQGNSA come from the germline V gene. V shed 3 bases and J 5 bases; nucleotides not matched to a gene: 4. The CDR3 contains 15 residues. The CDR3 nucleotides are TGTGCCAGCAGCTTCGGGACAGCCCATAATTCACCCCTCCACTTT. Translation: CASSFGTAHNSPLHF.

This clonotype was counted a few times. The chain couples TRBV19 to TRBJ1-1, with D unclear. Germline V CDR1 and CDR2: LNHDA, SQIVND (reference sequence). This CDR3 comprises 14 residues. The V gene lost 4 bases and the J gene lost 3 bases, with 12 bases spanning the gap. CDR3 sequence: CASSRPGTYTEAFF. The CDR3 DNA is TGTGCCAGTAGTAGGCCGGGCACCTACACTGAAGCTTTCTTT.

V and J are TRBV6-5 and TRBJ2-1, with 13 positions matching TRBD2. CDR3 length: 16 residues. Germline trimming cut 4 bases from V and 7 bases from J; bases unmatched to any gene: 7. The germline CDR1 and CDR2 sequences are MNHEY and SVGAGI. CDR3 sequence reads: CASSSRTSGRENEQFF. The CDR3 DNA follows: TGTGCCAGCAGTTCGCGGACTAGCGGGAGAGAAAATGAGCAGTTCTTC.

This clonotype has just a few counts. V is TRBV11-2 and J is TRBJ2-1, with TRBD2 matching 7 bases. The CDR3 has 14 residues. Germline V lookup: CDR1 SGHAT, CDR2 FQNNGV. V shed 6 bases, J shed 5 bases, and the junction held 7 bases outside the gene matches. The CDR3 sequence: CASSGGSFHNEQFF. In nucleotides, the CDR3 is TGTGCCAGCAGTGGCGGGAGTTTCCACAATGAGCAGTTCTTC. Using reference TRBV11-2 and TRBJ2-1 for the parts outside the CDR3, the full variable domain is EAGVAQSPRYKIIEKRQSVAFWCNPISGHATLYWYQQILGQGPKLLIQFQNNGVVDDSQLPKDRFSAERLKGVDSTLKIQPAKLEDSAVYLCASSGGSFHNEQFFGPGTRLTVL.

The CDR3 bases are TGTGCCAGCAGCTTCAGACAGGGGGGCAACGAGCAGTACTTC. It specifies CASSFRQGGNEQYF. The chain employs TRBV7-2 and TRBJ2-7, with 9 positions matching TRBD1. The J segment lost 5 bases and the V segment lost 3 bases, leaving 5 bases of the junction unmatched. The germline V gene encodes CDR1 SGHTA and CDR2 FQGNSA. The CDR3 sequence is 14 residues long.

The chain combines TRBV4-2 with TRBJ1-2, with D maybe TRBD1 (5 bases). CDR1 is LGHNA, CDR2 YNFKEQ, per germline. CDR3 size: 13 residues. Trimming left V 4 bases short and J 8 bases short, with 14 bases between. In nucleotides, the CDR3 is TGTGCCAGCAGCCCCCCCCAGGGAGAGGGCTACACCTTC. Translating it yields CASSPPQGEGYTF.

V gene TRBV12-3 or TRBV12-4 combines with J gene TRBJ1-6; no clear D. V gave up 6 bases and J gave up 8 bases, with 11 bases separating them. CDR3 length: 13 amino acids. The CDR3 DNA reads as TGTGCCAGCAGACCCGACAACGATTCACCCCTCCACTTT. Translation: CASRPDNDSPLHF.

This clonotype has a single count. The chain recombines TRBV11-2 with TRBJ1-1, with 7 bases matching TRBD1. Trimming removed 3 bases from V and 1 base from J; junction bases left unmatched: 2. This CDR3 spans 14 amino acids. Germline-derived CDR1 and CDR2 are SGHAT and FQNNGV. For the CDR3, the DNA is TGTGCCAGCAGCTTCCGGGACAGGAACACTGAAGCTTTCTTT. It yields the protein CASSFRDRNTEAFF.

The rearrangement links TRBV12-3 or TRBV12-4 to TRBJ2-7; TRBD2 matches 7 bases. The CDR3 extends over 12 amino acids. V lost 6 bases to trimming and J lost 6 bases; unmatched junction nucleotides: 5. The CDR3 sequence: CASSPRGSEQYF. In DNA, the CDR3 is TGTGCCAGCAGCCCTCGCGGGAGCGAGCAGTACTTC.

This clonotype was seen a few times. The genes are TRBV10-3 and TRBJ2-3, with TRBD1 matching over 12 bases. The length of the CDR3 is 18 residues. Germline-derived CDR1 and CDR2 are ENHRY and SYGVKD. Trimming took 3 bases from V and 0 from J; bases not matched to a gene: 7. The CDR3 loop reads CAISDGTGGHSSTDTQYF. The CDR3 DNA sequence: TGTGCCATCAGTGATGGGACAGGGGGCCACTCTAGCACAGATACGCAGTATTTT.

This clonotype was seen only a few times. This sequence joins TRBV19 and TRBJ2-3, with unresolved D. Trimming took off 5 bases at V and 4 bases at J, with 19 bases between the two ends. The CDR3 totals 16 residues. Germline V CDR1 and CDR2: LNHDA, SQIVND (reference sequence). DNA for the CDR3: TGTGCCAGTAGTCTTGGACCGGTATTGTTCGCAGATACGCAGTATTTT. This codes for CASSLGPVLFADTQYF.